Below, one TCR beta chain is given with its context. Antigen: not known. Primers for the PCR totalled 60 Vbeta and 13 Jbeta. The protocol was immunoSEQ multiplex PCR, while the TCRdb copy is restricted to in-frame clones and leaves out a portion. In the table there are some 170,000 clones, 80% of which are singletons. These donors, healthy bone marrow donors, were studied. This specimen comes from a study of cytomegalovirus exposure and HLA in healthy donors. Broader study findings: Cytomegalovirus association was listed for around 170 TCR beta chains. Sequencing had likely introduced a cluster of highly shared sequence variants as an artifact. Later analysis identified a missense DCLRE1C variant that was linked to TCR beta V- and J-gene trimming.

CDR1 is MNHEY and CDR2 is SVGAGI in the germline V gene. The CDR3 is 14 residues long. The V end lost 5 bases, the J end lost 5 bases, and 12 bases lay between the germline ends. This receptor was obtained from a man aged 18 to 35 in good health and CMV-seropositive. The chain has TRBV6-5 and TRBJ1-4; the D gene is possibly TRBD1 (5 bases). The sample comprised PBMCs. The DNA of the CDR3 is TGTGCCAGCAGTGATCCAGGGAGGAATGAAAAACTGTTTTTT. This sequence encodes CASSDPGRNEKLFF.